Shown below are 5 T cell receptor beta chains from a single sample sequenced in a study of shared clonotypes between healthy human individuals. Sequencing used immunoSEQ multiplex PCR; TCRdb keeps in-frame clones, though not all of them. Of roughly 1,600,000 clones in the sample, 98% to 99% were seen once. Source material: naive CD4+ T cells sorted from blood. This sample's subset: CD45RA+ positively selected. All receptors come from a man younger than 45 in good health.

The V and J genes are TRBV7-2 and TRBJ1-2, with a possible D match to TRBD1 (5 bases). V was shortened by 1 base and J by 6 bases, with 12 bases between the two germline ends. The germline V gene encodes CDR1 SGHTA and CDR2 FQGNSA. The CDR3 has 14 residues. Here the CDR3 reads CASSLVGQLNGYTF. CDR3 DNA sequence: TGTGCCAGCAGCTTAGTGGGGCAGCTTAATGGCTACACCTTC.

This chain links TRBV5-6 with TRBJ2-1; 16 positions agree with TRBD2. The J segment lost 8 bases and the V segment lost 3 bases, leaving 11 bases of the junction unmatched. The germline V gene encodes CDR1 SGHDT and CDR2 YYEEEE. The CDR3 spans 18 residues. The CDR3 region is CASSYLGLAGGPTDEQFF. CDR3 coding DNA: TGTGCCAGCAGCTATTTGGGACTAGCGGGAGGGCCTACCGATGAGCAGTTCTTC.

The chain recombines TRBV7-9 with TRBJ2-7, with D possibly matching TRBD2 (6 bases). This CDR3 contains 15 residues. The ends were cut back, 4 bases at V and 1 base at J, with 14 bases in the middle. CDR1 and CDR2 (germline): SEHNR, FQNEAQ (reference sequence). CDR3 sequence reads: CASSWRELSSYEQYF. For the CDR3, the DNA is TGTGCCAGCAGCTGGAGGGAGCTCTCATCCTACGAGCAGTACTTC.

This chain uses TRBV7-8 with TRBJ2-7; D possibly matches TRBD1 or TRBD2 (6 bases each). V was shortened by 0 bases and J by 2 bases, with 20 bases between the two germline ends. The CDR3 consists of 18 residues. Germline CDR1 reads SGHVS; CDR2 reads FQNEAQ. This chain's CDR3 is CASSLAGGPIANPYEQYF. The CDR3 region has the DNA TGTGCCAGCAGCTTAGCTGGGGGGCCAATAGCCAATCCCTACGAGCAGTACTTC.

The rearrangement links TRBV18 to TRBJ2-7; D gene ambiguous. Deletions cut 6 bases from V and 3 bases from J, with 15 bases between. The germline V gene has CDR1 KGHSH and CDR2 LQKENI. The CDR3 is 14 residues long. Here the CDR3 DNA reads TGTGCCAGCTCGGGAACCCGGGCGCTCTACGAGCAGTACTTC. Amino acids: CASSGTRALYEQYF.